These 28 T cell receptor beta chains were sequenced from one sample in a study of blood T cell repertoires in COVID-19. The assay was immunoSEQ multiplex PCR, and TCRdb's table has in-frame clones only and misses some. In the table there are roughly 200,000 clones, 75% to 90% of which are singletons. Sequencing was carried out using peripheral blood. These receptors were collected from a man aged 40-55 years with acute or convalescent COVID-19.

The rearrangement links TRBV11-2 to TRBJ2-7; 8 bases align to TRBD1. Germline-derived CDR1 and CDR2 are SGHAT and FQNNGV. Germline trimming cut 5 bases from V and 12 bases from J; bases unmatched to any gene: 12. CDR3 size: 13 residues. CDR3 sequence (DNA): TGTGCCAGCAGCCGCCGACAGGGGAATCCAGGGTACTTC. Protein: CASSRRQGNPGYF.

V usage is TRBV12-3 or TRBV12-4 and J usage is TRBJ1-1; D ambiguous. The germline V and J ends were trimmed by 0 bases and 11 bases, with 7 bases remaining between them. The CDR3 contains 11 residues. CDR3 in DNA: TGTGCCAGCAGTTTAGCCGGCGGGGCTTTCTTT. It is translated as CASSLAGGAFF.

The genes are TRBV2 and TRBJ2-7; possibly TRBD1 for D (6 bases). This CDR3 has 16 residues. V lost 0 bases and J lost 2, with 14 bases in between. From germline, CDR1 is SNHLY and CDR2 FYNNEI. CDR3 amino acids: CASSEALRGTAYEQYF. CDR3 coding DNA: TGTGCCAGCAGTGAAGCCCTCAGGGGCACGGCCTACGAGCAGTACTTC.

This chain uses TRBV28 with TRBJ2-6, with 7 nucleotides matching TRBD1. The germline V gene has CDR1 MDHEN and CDR2 SYDVKM. With V trimmed by 3 bases and J by 0 bases, 5 bases remained unmatched. CDR3 length: 17 residues. The DNA for the CDR3 is TGTGCCAGCAGTTTGGCAGGGGGAAGCTCTGGGGCCAACGTCCTGACTTTC. This translates into CASSLAGGSSGANVLTF.

The chain is built from TRBV7-9 and TRBJ2-5; D perhaps matches TRBD1 (6 bases). Germline CDR1 and CDR2: SEHNR and FQNEAQ (reference sequence). The CDR3 contains 14 residues. V was trimmed by 4 bases and J by 1 base, leaving 10 bases between them. CDR3 protein: CASSWPGAQETQYF. CDR3 nucleotide sequence: TGTGCCAGCAGCTGGCCAGGGGCCCAAGAGACCCAGTACTTC.

The V call is TRBV6-6, the J call TRBJ1-4; 7 nucleotides line up with TRBD1. Germline V lookup: CDR1 MNHNY, CDR2 SVGAGI (reference sequence). CDR3 length equals 17 residues. The V gene end was trimmed by 5 bases and the J gene end by 8 bases; junction bases not matched to a gene: 17. The CDR3: CASSPRTGPLRWEKLFF. The CDR3 DNA follows: TGTGCCAGCAGTCCGAGGACAGGACCGCTTAGATGGGAAAAACTGTTTTTT.

The chain combines TRBV7-9 with TRBJ2-3; 7 bases map to TRBD2. The CDR3 covers 16 residues. The germline gives CDR1 SEHNR, CDR2 FQNEAQ (reference sequence). The V segment lost 3 bases and the J segment 4 bases; nucleotides outside the gene matches: 10. CDR3 loop: CASSFIPSGAPDTQYF. The CDR3 nucleotides read TGTGCCAGCAGCTTTATCCCCAGCGGGGCCCCAGATACGCAGTATTTT.

The V call is TRBV5-1, the J call TRBJ1-1; D remains unclear. The ends were cut back, 0 bases at V and 4 bases at J, with 13 bases in the middle. There are 15 residues in the CDR3. The germline V gene encodes CDR1 SGHRS and CDR2 YFSETQ. This CDR3 is CASSLVGGDGTEAFF. The CDR3 DNA sequence: TGCGCCAGCAGCTTGGTCGGCGGGGATGGCACTGAAGCTTTCTTT. Based on the CDR3 plus reference TRBV5-1 and TRBJ1-1, the full variable domain is KAGVTQTPRYLIKTRGQQVTLSCSPISGHRSVSWYQQTPGQGLQFLFEYFSETQRNKGNFPGRFSGRQFSNSRSEMNVSTLELGDSALYLCASSLVGGDGTEAFFGQGTRLTVV.

CDR3: CATSDGQRNSYEQYF. The CDR3 DNA follows: TGTGCCACCAGTGATGGACAGAGAAACTCCTACGAGCAGTACTTC. V gene TRBV24-1 combines with J gene TRBJ2-7; D possibly corresponds to TRBD1 (6 bases). Germline-derived CDR1 and CDR2 are KGHDR and SFDVKD. CDR3 size: 15 residues. V lost 3 bases, J lost 0 bases, and 11 bases lay in between.

The J gene is TRBJ1-2, the V gene TRBV19; D perhaps matches TRBD1 (5 bases). V was cut by 6 bases and J by 4 bases, with 18 bases left in between. The length of the CDR3 is 15 residues. Per the germline V gene, CDR1 is LNHDA and CDR2 is SQIVND (reference sequence). CDR3 in amino acids: CASRTFGGPVYGYTF. Here the CDR3 DNA reads TGTGCCAGTAGGACCTTCGGGGGACCGGTCTATGGCTACACCTTC.

The CDR3 here is CASSGGDTDTQYF. Here the CDR3 DNA reads TGTGCCAGTAGTGGCGGAGACACAGATACGCAGTATTTT. The chain uses TRBV19 and TRBJ2-3; D unresolved. Germline V gene lookup returns CDR1 LNHDA and CDR2 SQIVND (reference sequence). CDR3 length: 13 residues. Deletions cut 5 bases from V and 2 bases from J, with 8 bases between.

CDR3 sequence (DNA): TGCGCCAGCAGTCGTTCCGGGGAGCTGTTTTTT. It is translated as CASSRSGELFF. The rearrangement uses TRBV10-2 and TRBJ2-2; the D is unclear. CDR3 length: 11 amino acids. Trimming pared 5 bases from V and 6 bases from J, leaving 4 bases between. Germline V lookup: CDR1 WSHSY, CDR2 SAAADI.

This clone appeared a single time. CDR3 in DNA: TGTGCCAGCAGTCCCGACAGGGCTGGCTACACCTTC. Encoded protein: CASSPDRAGYTF. This rearrangement joins TRBV2 to TRBJ1-2, with TRBD1 matching over 7 bases. V gave up 5 bases and J gave up 7 bases; unmatched junction bases: 4. The CDR3 is made up of 12 amino acids. Germline V gene sequence: CDR1 SNHLY, CDR2 FYNNEI.

The rearrangement links TRBV10-2 to TRBJ2-2; 9 bases line up with TRBD1. V lost 7 bases, J lost 4 bases, and 4 bases stayed unmatched. Germline V lookup: CDR1 WSHSY, CDR2 SAAADI. The CDR3 is 14 residues long. The CDR3, as DNA: TGCGCCAGCAACAGGGGGCTCGGCACCGGGGAGCTGTTTTTT. Protein product: CASNRGLGTGELFF.

This chain links TRBV4-2 with TRBJ2-1, with 14 bases aligning to TRBD2. Germline CDR1 and CDR2: LGHNA and YNFKEQ. V trimming: 0 bases; J trimming: 3 bases; junction bases outside the gene matches: 7. The CDR3 totals 19 residues. CDR3 sequence (DNA): TGTGCCAGCAGCCAAGACGATACGGGACTAGCGGGGGACTACAATGAGCAGTTCTTC. Translating it yields CASSQDDTGLAGDYNEQFF.

Only a few counts were recorded for this clone. This sequence joins TRBV15 and TRBJ2-1; 8 bases agree with TRBD1. The CDR3 consists of 13 residues. In germline, CDR1 is LNHNV, CDR2 YYDKDF (reference sequence). Trimming removed 5 bases from V and 7 bases from J; junction bases left unmatched: 4. CDR3 protein: CATSARQGNEQFF. The CDR3 DNA reads as TGTGCCACCAGCGCAAGACAGGGGAATGAGCAGTTCTTC.

The V and J genes are TRBV2 and TRBJ1-5; possibly TRBD1 for D (5 bases). The CDR3 extends over 14 amino acids. Germline assignment: CDR1 SNHLY and CDR2 FYNNEI. The V gene lost 7 bases and the J gene lost 2 bases, with 12 bases spanning the gap. CDR3 nucleotides: TGTGCCAGCAAGGAAGGGGTCCGCAATCAGCCCCAGCATTTT. It codes for CASKEGVRNQPQHF.

This sequence joins TRBV7-2 and TRBJ2-4; tentative D call: TRBD2 (5 bases). Germline CDR1 SGHTA, CDR2 FQGNSA. The CDR3 extends over 13 amino acids. Trimming took 1 base from V and 9 from J, leaving 10 bases between them. CDR3 DNA: TGTGCCAGCAGCTTAGGTGAGGGTAGCATTCAGTACTTC. Residues: CASSLGEGSIQYF.

V gene TRBV27 combines with J gene TRBJ2-2; D may be TRBD1 (5 bases). V lost 2 bases and J lost 2, with 6 bases in between. Germline CDR1 and CDR2: MNHEY and SMNVEV (reference sequence). This CDR3 comprises 14 residues. The CDR3 is CASSLQGNTGELFF. In DNA form, the CDR3 reads TGTGCCAGCAGTTTACAGGGTAACACCGGGGAGCTGTTTTTT.

The rearrangement joins TRBV6-1 to TRBJ2-3; 8 bases agree with TRBD2. This CDR3 spans 16 amino acids. J was trimmed by 4 bases and V by 2 bases; bases with no gene match: 8. The germline CDR1 and CDR2 sequences are MNHNS and SASEGT. CDR3: CASSERGGLAPDTQYF. The CDR3 DNA sequence: TGTGCCAGCAGTGAACGGGGCGGACTAGCTCCAGATACGCAGTATTTT.

The rearrangement links TRBV6-5 to TRBJ2-2, with 10 bases identical to TRBD1. The CDR3 length is 15 residues. The V gene end was trimmed by 5 bases and the J gene end by 7 bases; junction bases not matched to a gene: 7. Germline CDR1 MNHEY, CDR2 SVGAGI. The CDR3 here is CASSTRQGANGELFF. The CDR3 coding sequence is TGTGCCAGCAGTACCCGACAGGGGGCAAACGGGGAGCTGTTTTTT.

The J gene is TRBJ1-2, the V gene TRBV6-5, with D tentatively TRBD1 (5 bases). There are 15 residues in the CDR3. Trimming cost V 7 bases and J 8 bases, with 23 bases left between them. Germline V CDR1 and CDR2: MNHEY, SVGAGI. The chain's CDR3 is CASNQGQGSIGGYTF. CDR3 sequence (DNA): TGTGCCAGCAACCAGGGTCAGGGTTCTATCGGGGGCTACACCTTC.

The chain has TRBV28 and TRBJ1-2; D may be TRBD1 (6 bases). V gave up 3 bases and J gave up 7 bases, with 12 bases separating them. This CDR3 is built from 13 residues. Per the germline V gene, CDR1 is MDHEN and CDR2 is SYDVKM. CDR3 region: CASSFLGGLGYTF. DNA of the CDR3: TGTGCCAGCAGTTTTCTGGGGGGGCTTGGCTACACCTTC.

CDR3 residues: CASSPPATGFIGELFF. The DNA of the CDR3 is TGTGCCAGCTCACCACCTGCGACAGGGTTTATCGGGGAGCTGTTTTTT. The chain employs TRBV18 and TRBJ2-2, with 7 positions matching TRBD1. Germline V lookup: CDR1 KGHSH, CDR2 LQKENI. Trimming took 0 bases from V and 7 from J; bases not matched to a gene: 8. The CDR3 runs 16 residues.

V usage is TRBV11-2 and J usage is TRBJ1-1, with D perhaps TRBD1 (5 bases). The CDR3 is made up of 13 amino acids. In germline, CDR1 is SGHAT, CDR2 FQNNGV. V lost 1 base, J lost 8 bases, and 11 bases lay in between. The CDR3 region has the DNA TGTGCCAGCAGCTTAGTGGGCCGGGGGGAAGCTTTCTTT. It translates to CASSLVGRGEAFF.

As concerns this clone: One end of the junction does not line up with germline, which may come from a read error. The chain combines TRBV20-1 with TRBJ2-7, with D perhaps TRBD2 (6 bases). CDR1 is DFQATT, CDR2 SNEGSKA, per germline (reference sequence). The CDR3 is 11 residues long. CDR3 in DNA: TGCAGTGCTAGAGAAGGAGGGAATCGCTTTTTC. Its translation: CSAREGGNRFF.

The rearrangement links TRBV10-3 to TRBJ1-5; tentatively, D is TRBD1 (5 bases). The CDR3 has 17 amino acids. V lost 0 bases and J 0 bases, leaving 12 bases between the germline ends. Germline CDR1 is ENHRY and CDR2 is SYGVKD. CDR3 region: CAISESGGLYSNQPQHF. The CDR3 DNA follows: TGTGCCATCAGTGAGTCGGGGGGTCTTTATAGCAATCAGCCCCAGCATTTT.

Here the CDR3 reads CAWSGTDSPLHF. The DNA for the CDR3 is TGTGCCTGGAGTGGCACGGATTCACCCCTCCACTTT. This chain joins TRBV30 and TRBJ1-6; no clear D gene. Trimming removed 1 base at V and 8 bases at J, with 6 bases between. The germline V gene has CDR1 GTSNPN and CDR2 SVGIG (reference sequence). This CDR3 has 12 residues.